This entry describes one TCR beta chain. TCRdb reanalysed the 5' RACE reads using MiXCR and keeps one entry per CDR3 protein. The table lists about 85,000 distinct CDR3 sequences, roughly 14% of them singletons. The V and J ends lost 11 bases and 3 bases respectively, with 5 bases between them. The CDR3 is 9 residues long. Germline CDR1 and CDR2: LNHDA and SQIVND (reference sequence). The sample originates from a study of T cells after yellow fever vaccination. The sequence was obtained from a man between 18 and 35 years old who received the YFV17D yellow fever vaccine. The V gene is TRBV19, the J gene TRBJ2-7; D gene ambiguous. Sample: CD8+ T cells not binding an NS4B(214-222) dextramer, sorted from PBMCs, taken about 20 days after the first yellow fever vaccination. The CDR3 region is CAGDYEQYV. The CDR3 nucleotides read TGTGCCGGGGACTACGAGCAGTACGTC.